A selection of T cell receptor beta chains follows, all from one sample in a study of T cells in localized non-small cell lung cancer. TCRdb's copy holds only in-frame clones and misses some; the assay was immunoSEQ multiplex PCR. The sample holds 13,000 or so clones; approximately 89% are singletons and the top ten take 2.5% to 3%. Sequenced material: peripheral blood mononuclear cells, taken before any cancer treatment. These TCRs come from a man aged 40-75 years with stage III lung adenocarcinoma. Each CDR3 is given with its conserved first and last residue. D genes are given only for firm matches. Some rows have no size entry. The others give once, few or many, or a class for an expanded clone.

j_call v_call d_call clone_size cdr3_aa cdr3_nt
TRBJ2-1 TRBV6-4 TRBD2 - CASSDGGGGSAYNEQFF TGTGCCAGCAGTGACGGCGGGGGTGGGTCGGCATACAATGAGCAGTTCTTC
TRBJ2-5 TRBV5-1 - - CASSLEDNQETQYF TGCGCCAGCAGCTTGGAAGACAACCAAGAGACCCAGTACTTC
TRBJ2-3 TRBV7-3 TRBD2 - CASSDGLAGITDTQYF TGTGCCAGCAGCGATGGACTAGCGGGGATAACAGATACGCAGTATTTT
TRBJ2-2 TRBV6-6 TRBD1 - CASSYSGTENTGELFF TGTGCCAGCAGTTACAGTGGGACAGAAAACACCGGGGAGCTGTTTTTT
TRBJ1-2 TRBV19 - - CASSSIGRNYGYTF TGTGCCAGTAGTTCGATAGGACGGAACTATGGCTACACCTTC
TRBJ1-1 TRBV25-1 - once CASSESQRNTEAFF TGTGCCAGCAGTGAATCTCAGAGAAACACTGAAGCTTTCTTT
TRBJ1-5 TRBV7-6 TRBD1 - CASSVCGQGQGQPQHF TGTGCCAGCAGCGTTTGCGGACAGGGTCAGGGTCAGCCCCAGCATTTT
TRBJ2-3 TRBV7-7 - - CASSRSGSGDTQYF TGTGCCAGCAGCCGTTCCGGGAGCGGGGATACGCAGTATTTT
TRBJ1-1 TRBV28 TRBD1 - CASRPLTGLETEAFF TGTGCCAGCAGGCCATTGACAGGGCTGGAGACTGAAGCTTTCTTT
TRBJ1-2 TRBV7-2 - - CASSLAGGGVAGYTF TGTGCCAGCAGCTTAGCGGGCGGAGGGGTTGCTGGCTACACCTTC
TRBJ2-5 TRBV5-1 - - CASSLGGGYETQYF TGCGCCAGCAGCTTGGGAGGGGGTTACGAGACCCAGTACTTC
TRBJ2-7 TRBV4-3 TRBD1 - CASSQVGDSLYEQYF TGCGCCAGCAGCCAAGTGGGGGACAGTCTCTACGAGCAGTACTTC
TRBJ2-4 TRBV4-1 - - CASSPEGSLVAKNIQYF TGCGCCAGCAGCCCGGAGGGTAGCCTTGTAGCCAAAAACATTCAGTACTTC
TRBJ2-7 TRBV25-1 - - CASSEQPYEQYF TGTGCCAGCAGTGAACAGCCCTACGAGCAGTACTTC
TRBJ1-5 TRBV2 - - CASRGGANQPQHF TGTGCCAGCAGGGGGGGAGCGAATCAGCCCCAGCATTTT
TRBJ1-5 TRBV4-2 - - CASSRDTFDQPQHF TGTGCCAGCAGCCGGGACACGTTTGATCAGCCCCAGCATTTT
TRBJ2-4 TRBV18 TRBD1 - CASSPQGQLLAKNIQYF TGTGCCAGCTCACCACAGGGACAGCTCTTAGCCAAAAACATTCAGTACTTC
TRBJ2-7 TRBV11-2 - - CASSLDGSGAYEQYF TGTGCCAGCAGCTTAGATGGTAGCGGCGCCTACGAGCAGTACTTC
TRBJ2-5 TRBV2 - - CASRATKDRPMQETQYF TGTGCCAGCAGGGCAACCAAGGACAGACCAATGCAAGAGACCCAGTACTTC
TRBJ2-7 TRBV28 TRBD1 - CASSPGTDLYEQYF TGTGCCAGCAGTCCCGGGACAGACCTTTACGAGCAGTACTTC
TRBJ2-7 TRBV27 - - CASRLTVNSYEQYF TGTGCCAGCAGGTTGACAGTGAACTCCTACGAGCAGTACTTC
TRBJ2-7 TRBV7-2 - - CASSLGQLDYEQYF TGTGCCAGCAGCCTTGGGCAGCTAGACTACGAGCAGTACTTC
TRBJ2-4 TRBV15 TRBD1 - CATSREVAGGAKNIQYF TGTGCCACCAGCAGAGAGGTCGCAGGGGGCGCCAAAAACATTCAGTACTTC
TRBJ2-7 TRBV6-5 TRBD1 - CASRVGQGNHYEQYF TGTGCCAGCAGGGTAGGACAGGGCAATCACTACGAGCAGTACTTC
TRBJ2-7 TRBV15 TRBD2 - CATSRTSGSEGYEQYF TGTGCCACCAGCAGGACGAGCGGGAGTGAAGGGTACGAGCAGTACTTC
TRBJ2-2 TRBV10-1 TRBD2 - CASSDSGRPTGELFF TGCGCCAGCAGTGATAGCGGGAGGCCGACCGGGGAGCTGTTTTTT
TRBJ2-2 TRBV4-1 - - CASSPLFGYQAGELFF TGCGCCAGCAGCCCCCTTTTTGGTTATCAGGCCGGGGAGCTGTTTTTT
TRBJ2-5 TRBV5-8 - - CASSSGQPGGETQYF TGTGCCAGCAGCTCGGGACAGCCCGGGGGGGAGACCCAGTACTTC
TRBJ1-1 TRBV2 - - CASKTAVLEAFF TGTGCCAGCAAAACAGCCGTCCTGGAAGCTTTCTTT
TRBJ1-3 TRBV5-8 TRBD1 - CASSLAGTGWAGNTIYF TGTGCCAGCAGCTTGGCAGGGACAGGGTGGGCTGGAAACACCATATATTTT
TRBJ2-1 TRBV7-3 - - CASSSSSYNEQFF TGTGCCAGCAGCTCCAGCTCCTACAATGAGCAGTTCTTC
TRBJ2-1 TRBV7-3 - - CASSPGISTRNEQFF TGTGCCAGCAGCCCGGGGATTTCCACGCGCAATGAGCAGTTCTTC
TRBJ2-3 TRBV4-2 TRBD2 - CASSQGKVMLAGGGYTDTQYF TGTGCCAGCAGCCAAGGGAAGGTCATGCTAGCGGGAGGGGGGTACACAGATACGCAGTATTTT
TRBJ2-3 TRBV6-6 - - CASSYYGTSTDTQYF TGTGCCAGCAGTTATTACGGGACTAGCACAGATACGCAGTATTTT
TRBJ2-7 TRBV20-1 - - CSLEGYEQYF TGCAGTCTCGAGGGCTACGAGCAGTACTTC
TRBJ1-4 TRBV4-2 TRBD1 - CASSQEATGVIKLFF TGTGCCAGCAGCCAAGAAGCAACAGGGGTTATAAAACTGTTTTTT
TRBJ2-7 TRBV19 - - CASSTWGGGEQYF TGTGCCAGTAGCACCTGGGGGGGCGGCGAGCAGTACTTC
TRBJ1-6 TRBV18 TRBD1 few CASSPSGTGGFSPLHF TGTGCCAGCTCACCATCCGGGACAGGGGGCTTTTCACCCCTCCACTTT
TRBJ2-5 TRBV13 TRBD1 - CASSFGTGEETQYF TGTGCCAGCAGTTTCGGGACAGGGGAAGAGACCCAGTACTTC
TRBJ2-2 TRBV5-1 - - CASSLDRERTGELFF TGCGCCAGCAGCTTGGACAGGGAGCGAACCGGGGAGCTGTTTTTT
TRBJ2-1 TRBV9 TRBD1 - CASSVVTGGSNEQFF TGTGCCAGCAGCGTAGTAACAGGGGGAAGCAATGAGCAGTTCTTC
TRBJ2-1 TRBV30 - - CAWSPLAVSSYNEQFF TGTGCCTGGAGTCCCCTTGCGGTGAGCTCCTACAATGAGCAGTTCTTC
TRBJ1-2 TRBV28 TRBD1 few CASSSLQGVSGYTF TGTGCCAGCAGTTCTTTACAGGGGGTTAGTGGCTACACCTTC
TRBJ1-2 TRBV18 TRBD1 - CASSPDVGQGEDYGYTF TGTGCCAGCTCACCCGACGTCGGACAGGGGGAGGACTATGGCTACACCTTC
TRBJ1-1 TRBV10-1 - - CASSDNLEAFF TGCGCCAGCAGTGATAACCTAGAAGCTTTCTTT
TRBJ2-6 TRBV10-1 - - CASILALRFSGANVLTF TGCGCCAGCATCCTAGCATTAAGGTTCTCTGGGGCCAACGTCCTGACTTTC